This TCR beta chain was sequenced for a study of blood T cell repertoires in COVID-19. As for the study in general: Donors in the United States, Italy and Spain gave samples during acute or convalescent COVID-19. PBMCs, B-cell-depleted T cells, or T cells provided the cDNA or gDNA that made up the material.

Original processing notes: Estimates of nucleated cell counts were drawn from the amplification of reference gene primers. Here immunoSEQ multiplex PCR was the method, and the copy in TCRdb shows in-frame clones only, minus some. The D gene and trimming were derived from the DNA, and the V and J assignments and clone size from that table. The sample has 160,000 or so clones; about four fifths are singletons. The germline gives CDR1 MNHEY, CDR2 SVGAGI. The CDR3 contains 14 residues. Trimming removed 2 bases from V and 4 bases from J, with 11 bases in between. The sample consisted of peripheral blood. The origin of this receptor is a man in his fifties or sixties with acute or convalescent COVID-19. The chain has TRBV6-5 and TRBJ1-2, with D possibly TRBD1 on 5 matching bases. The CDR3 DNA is TGTGCCAGCAGTTACGGGGGGGGAACCTATGGCTACACCTTC. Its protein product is CASSYGGGTYGYTF.